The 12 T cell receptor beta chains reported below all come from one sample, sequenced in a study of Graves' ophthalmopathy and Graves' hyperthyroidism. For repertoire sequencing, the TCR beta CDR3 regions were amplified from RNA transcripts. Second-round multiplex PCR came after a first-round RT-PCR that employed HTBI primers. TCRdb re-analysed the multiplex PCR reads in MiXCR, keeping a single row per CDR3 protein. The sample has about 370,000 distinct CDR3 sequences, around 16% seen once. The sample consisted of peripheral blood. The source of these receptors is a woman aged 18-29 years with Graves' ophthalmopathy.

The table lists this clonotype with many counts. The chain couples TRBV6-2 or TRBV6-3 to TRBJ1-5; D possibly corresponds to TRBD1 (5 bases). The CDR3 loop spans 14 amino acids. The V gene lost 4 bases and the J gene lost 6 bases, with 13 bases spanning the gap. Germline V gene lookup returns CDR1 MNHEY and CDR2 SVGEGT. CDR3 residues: CASSFRVQRQPQHF. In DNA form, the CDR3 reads TGTGCCAGCAGTTTCAGGGTGCAACGTCAGCCCCAGCATTTT.

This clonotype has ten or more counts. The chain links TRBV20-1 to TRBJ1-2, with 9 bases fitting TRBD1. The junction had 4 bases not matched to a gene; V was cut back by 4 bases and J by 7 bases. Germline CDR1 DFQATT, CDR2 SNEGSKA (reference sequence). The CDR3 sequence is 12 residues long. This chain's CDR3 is CSAIQGAFGYTF. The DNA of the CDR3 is TGCAGTGCTATACAGGGGGCGTTTGGCTACACCTTC.

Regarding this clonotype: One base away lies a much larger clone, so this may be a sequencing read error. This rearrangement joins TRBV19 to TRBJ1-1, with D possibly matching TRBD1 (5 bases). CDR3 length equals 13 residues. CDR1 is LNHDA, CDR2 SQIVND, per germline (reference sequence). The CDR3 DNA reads TGTGCCAGTAGTATCTGGGGGTTAGCTGAAGATTTCTTT. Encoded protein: CASSIWGLAEDFF.

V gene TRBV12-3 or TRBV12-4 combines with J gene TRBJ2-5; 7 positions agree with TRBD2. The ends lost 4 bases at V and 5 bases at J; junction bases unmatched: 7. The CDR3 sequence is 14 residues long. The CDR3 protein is CASSSISRGETQYF. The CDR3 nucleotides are TGTGCCAGCAGTTCCATTTCGCGGGGGGAGACCCAGTACTTC.

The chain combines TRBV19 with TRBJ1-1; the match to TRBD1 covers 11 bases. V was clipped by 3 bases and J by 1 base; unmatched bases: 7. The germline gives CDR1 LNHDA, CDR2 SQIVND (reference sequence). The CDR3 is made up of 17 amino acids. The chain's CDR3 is CASSMKWTGGPNTEAFF. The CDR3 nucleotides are TGTGCCAGTAGTATGAAGTGGACAGGGGGCCCGAACACTGAAGCTTTCTTT.

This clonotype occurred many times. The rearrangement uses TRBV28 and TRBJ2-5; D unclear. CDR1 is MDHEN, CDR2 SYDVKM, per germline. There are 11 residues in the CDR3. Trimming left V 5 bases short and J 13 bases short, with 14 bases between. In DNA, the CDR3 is TGTGCCAGCAGTAGCAATGACTGCCCGTACTTC. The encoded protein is CASSSNDCPYF.

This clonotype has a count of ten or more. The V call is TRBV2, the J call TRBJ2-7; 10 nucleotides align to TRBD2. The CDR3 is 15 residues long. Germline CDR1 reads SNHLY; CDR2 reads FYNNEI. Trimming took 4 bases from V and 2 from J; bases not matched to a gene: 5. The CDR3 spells CASSGASGGTYEQYF. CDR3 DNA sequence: TGTGCCAGCAGTGGAGCTAGCGGGGGAACCTACGAGCAGTACTTC.

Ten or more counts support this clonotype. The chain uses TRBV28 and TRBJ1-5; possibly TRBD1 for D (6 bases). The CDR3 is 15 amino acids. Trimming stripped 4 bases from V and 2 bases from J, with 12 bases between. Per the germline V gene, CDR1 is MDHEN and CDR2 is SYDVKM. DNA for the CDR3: TGTGCCAGCAGTTGGGACAAGAATCGCAATCAGCCCCAGCATTTT. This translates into CASSWDKNRNQPQHF.

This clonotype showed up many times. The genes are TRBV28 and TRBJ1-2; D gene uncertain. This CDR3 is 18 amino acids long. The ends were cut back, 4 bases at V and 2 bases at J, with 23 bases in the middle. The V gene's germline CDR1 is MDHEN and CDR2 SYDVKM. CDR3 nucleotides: TGTGCCAGCAGTTCCACCCCCAGCGGACCGGGATTGAACTATGGCTACACCTTC. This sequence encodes CASSSTPSGPGLNYGYTF.

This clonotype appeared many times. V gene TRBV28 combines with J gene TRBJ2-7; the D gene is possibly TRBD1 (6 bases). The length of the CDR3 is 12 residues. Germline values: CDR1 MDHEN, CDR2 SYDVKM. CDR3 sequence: CFTQGKSYEQYF. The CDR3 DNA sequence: TGTTTCACCCAGGGGAAGTCCTACGAGCAGTACTTC.

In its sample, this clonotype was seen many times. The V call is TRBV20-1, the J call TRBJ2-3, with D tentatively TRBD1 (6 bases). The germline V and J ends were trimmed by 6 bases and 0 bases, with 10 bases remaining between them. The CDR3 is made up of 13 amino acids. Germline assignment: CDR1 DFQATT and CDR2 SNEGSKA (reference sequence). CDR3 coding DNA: TGCAGTGCCACCAGGGGCAGCACAGATACGCAGTATTTT. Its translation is CSATRGSTDTQYF.

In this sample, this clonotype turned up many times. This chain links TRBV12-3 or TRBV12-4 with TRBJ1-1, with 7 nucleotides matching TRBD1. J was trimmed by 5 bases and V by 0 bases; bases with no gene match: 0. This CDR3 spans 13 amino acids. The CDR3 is CASSLATGTEAFF. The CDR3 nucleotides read TGTGCCAGCAGTTTAGCGACAGGGACTGAAGCTTTCTTT.